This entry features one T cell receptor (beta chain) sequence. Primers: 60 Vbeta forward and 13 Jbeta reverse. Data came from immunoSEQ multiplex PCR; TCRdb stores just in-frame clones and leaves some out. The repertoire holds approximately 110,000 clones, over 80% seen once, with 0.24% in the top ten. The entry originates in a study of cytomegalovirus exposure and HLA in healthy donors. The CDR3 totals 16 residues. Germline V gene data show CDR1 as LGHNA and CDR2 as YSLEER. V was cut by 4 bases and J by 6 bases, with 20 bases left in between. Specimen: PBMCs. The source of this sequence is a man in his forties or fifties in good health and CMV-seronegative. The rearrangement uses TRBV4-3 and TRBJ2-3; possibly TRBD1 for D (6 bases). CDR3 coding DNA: TGCGCCAGCAGCCTGCAACAAGGGGGAGCCTCGGATACGCAGTATTTT. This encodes CASSLQQGGASDTQYF.